Listed here are 12 T cell receptor beta chains from one sample, sequenced in a study of neoadjuvant anti-PD-1 for oral cavity cancer. Sequencing was performed with immunoSEQ multiplex PCR; in TCRdb, only in-frame clones are kept and a portion is missing. This sample has about 12,000 clones, with 50% to 65% found just once. Sequencing used tumor tissue, obtained before nivolumab (anti-PD-1) treatment. These receptors were obtained from a person aged 35-79 years with oral cavity squamous cell carcinoma.

The chain couples TRBV11-1 to TRBJ2-5, with D perhaps TRBD2 (6 bases). The CDR3 consists of 13 residues. Germline CDR1 and CDR2: SGHAT and FQDESV (reference sequence). V was cut by 3 bases and J by 4 bases, with 9 bases left in between. In DNA, the CDR3 is TGTGCCAGCAGCTTTAGCGGAGGAGAGACCCAGTACTTC. Translated, it gives CASSFSGGETQYF.

The chain couples TRBV5-4 to TRBJ1-1; 7 nucleotides agree with TRBD1. The CDR3 consists of 14 residues. Germline V CDR1 and CDR2: SGHNT, YYREEE (reference sequence). Trimming cost V 5 bases and J 4 bases; bases outside gene matches: 8. The DNA of the CDR3 is TGTGCCAGCAGAGCAGGGGGGGCAGGCACTGAAGCTTTCTTT. This gives the protein CASRAGGAGTEAFF. The full variable domain, completed using reference TRBV5-4 and TRBJ1-1, is ETGVTQSPTHLIKTRGQQVTLRCSSQSGHNTVSWYQQALGQGPQFIFQYYREEENGRGNFPPRFSGLQFPNYSSELNVNALELDDSALYLCASRAGGAGTEAFFGQGTRLTVV.

The rearrangement uses TRBV6-6 and TRBJ1-1; 7 bases line up with TRBD1. V was pared by 8 bases and J by 0 bases, with 3 bases of the junction left unmatched. The CDR3 has 13 amino acids. Germline loops: CDR1 MNHNY, CDR2 SVGAGI (reference sequence). CDR3 nucleotides: TGTGCCAGCTCCCAGGGGGTGAACACTGAAGCTTTCTTT. Translation: CASSQGVNTEAFF.

The gene calls are TRBV19 and TRBJ1-2; D is possibly TRBD1 (6 bases). The germline V and J ends were trimmed by 4 bases and 10 bases, with 28 bases remaining between them. Germline CDR1 and CDR2: LNHDA and SQIVND (reference sequence). CDR3 size: 17 residues. CDR3 nucleotides: TGTGCCAGTAGTAATCACGGAAGGGGGGACGGTCGCCAAGTCTACACCTTC. Translated, it gives CASSNHGRGDGRQVYTF.

This rearrangement joins TRBV2 to TRBJ2-7; a weak D match, TRBD2 (5 bases). CDR1 is SNHLY, CDR2 FYNNEI, per germline. Trimming left V 5 bases short and J 6 bases short, with 11 bases between. This CDR3 is built from 12 residues. The CDR3 loop reads CASSILDLEQYF. The CDR3 DNA reads TGTGCCAGCAGTATACTAGACCTCGAGCAGTACTTC.

The gene calls are TRBV18 and TRBJ2-3; D gene uncertain. Germline CDR1 is KGHSH and CDR2 is LQKENI. Trimming shortened V by 1 base and J by 4 bases, and 3 bases separated the two germline ends. This CDR3 comprises 12 residues. CDR3 in amino acids: CASSPRADTQYF. Written as DNA, the CDR3 is TGTGCCAGCTCACCACGGGCAGATACGCAGTATTTT.

This rearrangement joins TRBV10-3 to TRBJ2-2, with TRBD2 identical over 10 bases. This CDR3 is built from 15 residues. The germline V gene has CDR1 ENHRY and CDR2 SYGVKD. V lost 8 bases, J lost 5 bases, and 8 bases stayed unmatched. The CDR3 reads CAIGGLTSGTGELFF. The CDR3 DNA is TGTGCCATCGGTGGGCTGACTAGCGGGACCGGGGAGCTGTTTTTT.

The chain recombines TRBV10-3 with TRBJ2-1; D is unclear. The CDR3 contains 13 residues. Germline V lookup: CDR1 ENHRY, CDR2 SYGVKD. Trimming removed 3 bases from V and 7 bases from J, with 10 bases in between. The DNA for the CDR3 is TGTGCCATCAGTGACAGGCCTCTAAATGAGCAGTTCTTC. The encoded protein is CAISDRPLNEQFF.

This chain connects TRBV30 to TRBJ1-5; maybe TRBD1 (6 bases). In germline, CDR1 is GTSNPN, CDR2 SVGIG (reference sequence). V shed 0 bases and J shed 7 bases, with 10 bases lying between them. The length of the CDR3 is 13 residues. The DNA of the CDR3 is TGTGCCTGGAGTGTACAGGGCAGGCAGCCCCAGCATTTT. Protein sequence: CAWSVQGRQPQHF.

V usage is TRBV19 and J usage is TRBJ2-1, with 15 bases that match TRBD2. The CDR3 covers 18 residues. Trimming removed 3 bases from V and 8 bases from J; junction bases left unmatched: 11. Germline V gene data show CDR1 as LNHDA and CDR2 as SQIVND (reference sequence). CDR3 in DNA: TGTGCCAGTAGTATGGGACTAGCGGGAGGTCGTTCAGGGGATGAGCAGTTCTTC. This gives the protein CASSMGLAGGRSGDEQFF.

There are a few counts of this clone. The rearrangement uses TRBV19 and TRBJ1-1, with D perhaps TRBD1 (5 bases). Germline loops: CDR1 LNHDA, CDR2 SQIVND (reference sequence). The V gene lost 3 bases and the J gene lost 7 bases, with 9 bases spanning the gap. The CDR3 spans 12 residues. CDR3 sequence (DNA): TGTGCCAGTAGTATGCCGACAGTTGAAGCTTTCTTT. As protein: CASSMPTVEAFF. Together with reference TRBV19 and TRBJ1-1, the CDR3 gives the full variable domain: DGGITQSPKYLFRKEGQNVTLSCEQNLNHDAMYWYRQDPGQGLRLIYYSQIVNDFQKGDIAEGYSVSREKKESFPLTVTSAQKNPTAFYLCASSMPTVEAFFGQGTRLTVV.

The rearrangement links TRBV5-8 to TRBJ2-3; D possibly uses TRBD1 or TRBD2 (5 bases each). The length of the CDR3 is 15 residues. Trimming took off 1 base at V and 2 bases at J, with 11 bases between the two ends. Germline V gene sequence: CDR1 SGHTS, CDR2 YDEGEE. This CDR3 reads CASSLRRDLTDTQYF. Written as DNA, the CDR3 is TGTGCCAGCAGCTTGAGACGGGACCTCACAGATACGCAGTATTTT. Filled out from reference TRBV5-8 and TRBJ2-3, the complete variable domain reads EAGVTQSPTHLIKTRGQQATLRCSPISGHTSVYWYQQALGLGLQFLLWYDEGEERNRGNFPPRFSGRQFPNYSSELNVNALELEDSALYLCASSLRRDLTDTQYFGPGTRLTVL.